The sequence of this T cell receptor beta chain was determined in a study of blood T cell repertoires in COVID-19. CDR1 MRHNA and CDR2 SNTAGT come from the germline V gene. The V and J ends lost 0 bases and 0 bases respectively, with 6 bases between them. CDR3 length equals 15 residues. As processed by the authors: Amplification of reference gene primers was used by the study to estimate nucleated cell counts. Generated by immunoSEQ multiplex PCR, the TCRdb table keeps only in-frame clones and is missing some. Clonal size and the V and J genes are those of that table, whereas D and trimming came from the DNA. The sample has fewer than 200,000 clones, approximately 85% seen once. Cohorts were assigned according to the clinical history that participants reported.

This TCR was sampled from a woman between 18 and 29 years old who had recovered from COVID-19. The sample taken for sequencing was PBMCs or T cells enriched from blood (not recorded which). The rearrangement links TRBV6-4 to TRBJ1-5; D is undetermined. The CDR3 loop reads CASSDSSNSNQPQHF. CDR3 DNA: TGTGCCAGCAGTGACTCGAGCAATAGCAATCAGCCCCAGCATTTT.